This is a list of T cell receptor beta chains from one sample in a study of response to subunit inactivated influenza vaccine. TCRdb recomputed calls from the RT-PCR reads with MiXCR, one row per CDR3 protein. The top ten hold around 13% of the sample, which has 400,000 to 650,000 distinct CDR3 sequences, under 8.5% seen once. This specimen consisted of PBMCs from blood, obtained around 2 years after vaccination. The receptor set was obtained from a man aged 50 to 75 who received an inactivated influenza vaccine. The CDR3 runs from the conserved cysteine through the conserved F or W. The D gene is left open where the match is weak. Some rows have no size entry. The others give once, few or many, or a class for an expanded clone.

cdr3_nt	cdr3_aa	clone_size	d_call	j_call	v_call
TGCGCCAGCACCCCGGGGGTTTCCAAACACAATGAGCAGTTCTTC	CASTPGVSKHNEQFF	many	NA	TRBJ2-1	TRBV4-3
TGTGCCAGCAGTGGACCCTTTAGCAATGAGCAGTTCTTC	CASSGPFSNEQFF	NA	NA	TRBJ2-1	TRBV2
TGTGCCAGCAGCTTAGCGCCCCGGGACAGGGGCACAAATGAGCAGTTCTTC	CASSLAPRDRGTNEQFF	few	TRBD1	TRBJ2-1	TRBV7-8
TGCGCCAGCAGCTCCGGCGGGGCGGGAACTAATGAAAAACTGTTTTTT	CASSSGGAGTNEKLFF	few	NA	TRBJ1-4	TRBV4-3
TGCGCCAGCAGCCAAGAGGACAGGGAGACCCAGTACTTC	CASSQEDRETQYF	few	TRBD1	TRBJ2-5	TRBV4-1
TGCAGTGCTAGAGCGGAGGGTCTCCGTGGCTACACCTTC	CSARAEGLRGYTF	NA	NA	TRBJ1-2	TRBV20-1
TGCAGTGCTAGGAAGGAACGGGAGCAAAACATTCAGTACTTC	CSARKEREQNIQYF	few	NA	TRBJ2-4	TRBV20-1
TGTGCCAGCAGTTATATGGGACAGCTTAATAGCAATCAGCCCCAGCATTTT	CASSYMGQLNSNQPQHF	few	TRBD1	TRBJ1-5	TRBV6-2/TRBV6-3
TGTGCCAGCAGCGCCCGCGGGGAGCTGTTTTTT	CASSARGELFF	few	NA	TRBJ2-2	TRBV9
TGTGCCAGTACCAAGCGAGGGGAAACTGAAGCTTTCTTT	CASTKRGETEAFF	few	NA	TRBJ1-1	TRBV19
TGCAGCGTCGGCCGGGACAGGGGGAATGAGCAGTTCTTC	CSVGRDRGNEQFF	many	TRBD1	TRBJ2-1	TRBV29-1
TGTGCCAGTAACCAGGGGCTAGCGGGAGGGGATGAGCAGTTCTTC	CASNQGLAGGDEQFF	few	TRBD2	TRBJ2-1	TRBV6-1
TGTGCCAGCAGCTTTCCTCTAGCGGGATTAAGCTCCTACAATGAGCAGTTCTTC	CASSFPLAGLSSYNEQFF	NA	TRBD2	TRBJ2-1	TRBV11-1
TGCGCCAGCAGCCAACAAATGGGCAGGGGGGCTAACTATGGCTACACCTTC	CASSQQMGRGANYGYTF	NA	TRBD1	TRBJ1-2	TRBV4-3
TGTGCCAGCAGCGTAGGCGGGACAGCTGGGGCCAACGTCCTGACTTTC	CASSVGGTAGANVLTF	many	NA	TRBJ2-6	TRBV9
TGTGCCAGCAGCCAAGAGACTAGCGAGACCGGAGAGTGGCTGTACAATGAGCAGTTCTTC	CASSQETSETGEWLYNEQFF	few	TRBD2	TRBJ2-1	TRBV3-1
TGTGCTACACGGGGACGGATATCCTACGAGCAGTACTTC	CATRGRISYEQYF	many	NA	TRBJ2-7	TRBV6-2/TRBV6-3
TGTGCCAGCAGTTGGCGACAGGGGGGCGGGGAGCTGTTTTTT	CASSWRQGGGELFF	NA	TRBD1	TRBJ2-2	TRBV6-5
TGTGCCAGCAGTTTCAGGGCAGGGGGTGGTGATGAGCAGTTCTTC	CASSFRAGGGDEQFF	NA	TRBD1	TRBJ2-1	TRBV12-3/TRBV12-4
TGTGCCAGCAGTCCGAAGGGTTTATCCTACAATGAGCAGTTCTTC	CASSPKGLSYNEQFF	few	NA	TRBJ2-1	TRBV12-3/TRBV12-4
TGTGCCAGCAGCTTGGAGGGCGAGGCCTACAATGAGCAGTTCTTC	CASSLEGEAYNEQFF	many	NA	TRBJ2-1	TRBV5-5
TGCAGTGCGCCGGGACTAGCGGGGGGTGAGCAGTTCTTC	CSAPGLAGGEQFF	NA	TRBD2	TRBJ2-1	TRBV20-1
TGTGCCAGCAGTACAGGACTTGGCACAGATACGCAGTATTTT	CASSTGLGTDTQYF	NA	NA	TRBJ2-3	TRBV12-3/TRBV12-4
TGTGCCAGCAGCGGTTTTAGCGGAAGCACAGATACGCAGTATTTT	CASSGFSGSTDTQYF	few	NA	TRBJ2-3	TRBV9
TGTGCCAGCAGCTGGGGGGGGGCGAATACCAAAAACATTCAGTACTTC	CASSWGGANTKNIQYF	few	NA	TRBJ2-4	TRBV11-2
TGCGCCAGCAGCTTGTCCGGGACGGCCTACTCACCCCTCCACTTT	CASSLSGTAYSPLHF	NA	NA	TRBJ1-6	TRBV5-1
TGCAGTGGGCTGGGGCGCCCAACAGATACGCAGTATTTT	CSGLGRPTDTQYF	NA	NA	TRBJ2-3	TRBV20-1
TGTGCCAGTAGTATACAAGCGGGAGAAAGCAATGAGCAGTTCTTC	CASSIQAGESNEQFF	NA	TRBD2	TRBJ2-1	TRBV19
TGTGCCAGCAGTGCGACGAGCCCTTCGGGGGCAAATGGCTACACCTTC	CASSATSPSGANGYTF	NA	NA	TRBJ1-2	TRBV6-1
TGTGCCACCAGTGAAAGGGGGGCTGAGCAGTTCTTC	CATSERGAEQFF	NA	NA	TRBJ2-1	TRBV24-1
TGCAGCGACGGGACAGCCCAAGAGACCCAGTACTTC	CSDGTAQETQYF	many	TRBD1	TRBJ2-5	TRBV29-1
TGTGCCAGCAGCTTGGCAGGACAGCTCTACAATGAGCAGTTCTTC	CASSLAGQLYNEQFF	NA	NA	TRBJ2-1	TRBV5-6
TGCGCCAGCAGTCCTCACCTCGTGGACAGTTCCTACGAGCAGTACTTC	CASSPHLVDSSYEQYF	NA	NA	TRBJ2-7	TRBV23-1
TGTGCCAGCAGTTTAATCCATCTCCCCGAGCAGTTCTTC	CASSLIHLPEQFF	few	NA	TRBJ2-1	TRBV12-3/TRBV12-4
TGTGCCAGCAGCGGCGACCCCTCCTACGAGCAGTACTTC	CASSGDPSYEQYF	NA	NA	TRBJ2-7	TRBV7-8
TGTGCCAGCAGCCCCCCACGGGGAAACACTGAAGCTTTCTTT	CASSPPRGNTEAFF	NA	NA	TRBJ1-1	TRBV28
TGCGCCAGCAGCTTGGCCCCGGCGCTCTACGAGCAGTACTTC	CASSLAPALYEQYF	NA	NA	TRBJ2-7	TRBV5-1
TGTGCCAGCAGCCAAGATCCAGGGGAGTACAATGAGCAGTTCTTC	CASSQDPGEYNEQFF	few	NA	TRBJ2-1	TRBV4-2
TGCGCCAGCAGTCAGGGGGCGAACATTCAGTACTTC	CASSQGANIQYF	many	TRBD1	TRBJ2-4	TRBV10-2
TGCAGTGCTAGCAAGGGATCGAAGACGCATGAGCAGTTCTTC	CSASKGSKTHEQFF	few	NA	TRBJ2-1	TRBV20-1
TGTGCCAGCAGCCTGCATCGCGACCGAAGTAGGTTCTTC	CASSLHRDRSRFF	few	NA	TRBJ2-1	TRBV3-1
TGCGCCAGCAGCCAATCCCCCGGCGAGCAGTACTTC	CASSQSPGEQYF	few	NA	TRBJ2-7	TRBV4-3
TGTGCCAGCAGTCCTAGCGACGGGGAGCTGTTTTTT	CASSPSDGELFF	many	NA	TRBJ2-2	TRBV12-3/TRBV12-4
TGTGCCTGGAGCTTCGGACTAGCGGGGGCGGCCGGGGAGCTGTTTTTT	CAWSFGLAGAAGELFF	many	TRBD2	TRBJ2-2	TRBV30
TGCGCCAGCAGCCGCGAGGGACTCTCGGTTTACAATGAGCAGTTCTTC	CASSREGLSVYNEQFF	NA	NA	TRBJ2-1	TRBV5-1
TGCAGCGTGGGCCCGGGACTAGGGGGAGAGACCCAGTACTTC	CSVGPGLGGETQYF	many	TRBD2	TRBJ2-5	TRBV29-1